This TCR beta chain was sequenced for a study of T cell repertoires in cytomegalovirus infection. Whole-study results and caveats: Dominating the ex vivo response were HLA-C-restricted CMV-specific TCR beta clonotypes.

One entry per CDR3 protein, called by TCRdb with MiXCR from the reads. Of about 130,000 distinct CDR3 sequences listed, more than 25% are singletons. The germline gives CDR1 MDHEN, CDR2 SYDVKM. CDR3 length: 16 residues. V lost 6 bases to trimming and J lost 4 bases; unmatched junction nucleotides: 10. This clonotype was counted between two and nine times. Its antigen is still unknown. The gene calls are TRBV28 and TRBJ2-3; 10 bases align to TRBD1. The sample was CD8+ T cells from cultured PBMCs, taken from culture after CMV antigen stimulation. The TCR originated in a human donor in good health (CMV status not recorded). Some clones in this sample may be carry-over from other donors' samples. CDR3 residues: CASRPSGTGAADTQYF. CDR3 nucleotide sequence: TGTGCCAGCAGACCCTCCGGGACAGGGGCTGCAGATACGCAGTATTTT.